The rows below give T cell receptor beta chains drawn from one sample of a study of CD8 T cells in ankylosing spondylitis. TCRdb re-derived calls from the 5' RACE reads in MiXCR, one entry per CDR3 protein. The sample carries 200,000 to 250,000 distinct CDR3 sequences, roughly 24% recorded once. Sequencing was performed on blood, either unsorted or a sorted T cell fraction (not recorded which). These receptors were taken from a male donor with ankylosing spondylitis or in good health (not recorded which). CDR3s include the opening cysteine and the closing phenylalanine or tryptophan. D genes are given only for firm matches. Size tells how often a clone was seen (once, few, many) or the class of an expanded clone, and some rows leave it out.

J: TRBJ2-5
D: -
size: many
V: TRBV29-1
CDR3: CSGLVRETQYF
DNA: TGCAGCGGACTAGTGAGGGAGACCCAGTACTTC

J: TRBJ2-3
D: TRBD1
size: -
V: TRBV10-3
CDR3: CAISQTGDTDTQYF
DNA: TGTGCCATCAGCCAGACAGGGGACACAGATACGCAGTATTTT

J: TRBJ2-5
D: -
size: few
V: TRBV6-1
CDR3: CASREDTLQETQYF
DNA: TGTGCCAGCAGGGAGGACACTCTTCAAGAGACCCAGTACTTC

J: TRBJ2-7
D: TRBD1
size: many
V: TRBV12-3/TRBV12-4
CDR3: CASSSGTGAYEQYF
DNA: TGTGCCAGCAGTTCCGGGACAGGGGCCTACGAGCAGTACTTC

J: TRBJ1-4
D: -
size: few
V: TRBV29-1
CDR3: CSVLPRAGEKLFF
DNA: TGCAGCGTCCTACCCAGGGCCGGCGAAAAACTGTTTTTT

J: TRBJ2-7
D: -
size: many
V: TRBV29-1
CDR3: CSAGDQGHRSYEQYF
DNA: TGCAGCGCAGGGGATCAGGGGCACCGTTCCTACGAGCAGTACTTC

J: TRBJ2-1
D: TRBD2
size: many
V: TRBV7-3
CDR3: CASSPKPQGLGVLEQFF
DNA: TGTGCCAGCAGCCCCAAACCCCAGGGACTAGGGGTCCTTGAGCAGTTCTTC

J: TRBJ2-7
D: -
size: -
V: TRBV6-2/TRBV6-3
CDR3: CASSRGGYEQYF
DNA: TGTGCCAGCAGCCGGGGTGGTTACGAGCAGTACTTC

J: TRBJ2-5
D: TRBD2
size: -
V: TRBV6-5
CDR3: CASSYGSPSGKETQYF
DNA: TGTGCCAGCAGTTACGGTAGTCCTAGCGGGAAGGAGACCCAGTACTTC

J: TRBJ2-5
D: -
size: -
V: TRBV20-1
CDR3: CSARSPGTLTQYF
DNA: TGCAGTGCTAGATCCCCAGGGACGTTGACCCAGTACTTC

J: TRBJ2-3
D: -
size: -
V: TRBV6-5
CDR3: CASSYATGATDTQYF
DNA: TGTGCCAGCAGTTACGCTACCGGGGCCACAGATACGCAGTATTTT

J: TRBJ2-2
D: TRBD1
size: many
V: TRBV2
CDR3: CASSGTAAYTGELFF
DNA: TGTGCCAGCAGCGGGACAGCCGCATACACCGGGGAGCTGTTTTTT

J: TRBJ2-7
D: -
size: many
V: TRBV20-1
CDR3: CSARRENEQYF
DNA: TGCAGTGCTCGCCGGGAAAACGAGCAGTACTTC

J: TRBJ2-3
D: -
size: -
V: TRBV6-5
CDR3: CASTGQTTDTQYF
DNA: TGTGCCAGCACTGGACAAACCACAGATACGCAGTATTTT

J: TRBJ2-7
D: -
size: many
V: TRBV6-5
CDR3: CASSYSIITGTYEQYF
DNA: TGTGCCAGCAGTTACTCGATCATCACAGGGACCTACGAGCAGTACTTC

J: TRBJ1-3
D: -
size: many
V: TRBV20-1
CDR3: CSARDQGNTIYF
DNA: TGCAGTGCTAGAGATCAGGGTAACACCATATATTTT

J: TRBJ2-2
D: -
size: many
V: TRBV5-6
CDR3: CASSKPTGNTGELFF
DNA: TGTGCCAGCAGCAAACCCACAGGGAACACCGGGGAGCTGTTTTTT

J: TRBJ2-1
D: TRBD2
size: few
V: TRBV7-9
CDR3: CASSLAGIYNEQFF
DNA: TGTGCCAGCAGCCTAGCGGGGATCTACAATGAGCAGTTCTTC

J: TRBJ1-1
D: -
size: -
V: TRBV29-1
CDR3: CSVGRGDRTEAFF
DNA: TGCAGCGTTGGCCGTGGTGATCGGACTGAAGCTTTCTTT

J: TRBJ2-1
D: -
size: -
V: TRBV20-1
CDR3: CGARVRTGWNEQFF
DNA: TGCGGTGCTAGAGTCCGAACAGGGTGGAATGAGCAGTTCTTC

J: TRBJ2-3
D: TRBD2
size: few
V: TRBV11-2
CDR3: CASSLVDGLAGLTDTQYF
DNA: TGTGCCAGCAGCTTAGTTGACGGTCTAGCGGGACTCACAGATACGCAGTATTTT

J: TRBJ1-1
D: -
size: -
V: TRBV7-8
CDR3: CASSAAYTEAFF
DNA: TGTGCCAGCAGCGCCGCGTACACTGAAGCTTTCTTT

J: TRBJ2-2
D: TRBD2
size: many
V: TRBV3-1
CDR3: CASSHRGGTGELFF
DNA: TGTGCCAGCAGCCACCGGGGAGGGACCGGGGAGCTGTTTTTT

J: TRBJ2-3
D: TRBD1
size: few
V: TRBV12-3/TRBV12-4
CDR3: CASSRQGASTDTQYF
DNA: TGTGCCAGCAGTAGACAGGGGGCGAGCACAGATACGCAGTATTTT

J: TRBJ2-1
D: -
size: many
V: TRBV7-3
CDR3: CASSPQSGSYNEQFF
DNA: TGTGCCAGCAGCCCCCAGTCGGGCTCCTACAATGAGCAGTTCTTC

J: TRBJ2-3
D: TRBD1
size: -
V: TRBV20-1
CDR3: CSATGFSTDTQYF
DNA: TGCAGTGCGACAGGGTTTAGCACAGATACGCAGTATTTT

J: TRBJ2-1
D: -
size: -
V: TRBV20-1
CDR3: CSAVEGQGEQFF
DNA: TGCAGTGCTGTGGAGGGCCAAGGTGAGCAGTTCTTC

J: TRBJ1-2
D: -
size: -
V: TRBV20-1
CDR3: CSAREGQGIRGGYTF
DNA: TGCAGTGCTAGAGAGGGGCAGGGAATCCGTGGCGGCTACACCTTC

J: TRBJ1-4
D: -
size: -
V: TRBV12-3/TRBV12-4
CDR3: CASRGGGPTNEKLFF
DNA: TGTGCCAGCAGGGGGGGCGGTCCAACTAATGAAAAACTGTTTTTT

J: TRBJ2-3
D: -
size: -
V: TRBV4-2
CDR3: CASSQQGQDTQYF
DNA: TGTGCCAGCAGCCAACAGGGTCAAGATACGCAGTATTTT

J: TRBJ1-1
D: -
size: -
V: TRBV7-6
CDR3: CASSFDDTKGTEAFF
DNA: TGTGCCAGCAGCTTCGACGACACAAAAGGCACTGAAGCTTTCTTT

J: TRBJ2-7
D: -
size: many
V: TRBV4-2
CDR3: CASSPVLSLRSYEQYF
DNA: TGTGCCAGCAGCCCAGTGTTGTCCCTCCGGTCCTACGAGCAGTACTTC

J: TRBJ2-5
D: -
size: many
V: TRBV6-5
CDR3: CASTSIETQYF
DNA: TGTGCCAGCACCTCTATAGAGACCCAGTACTTC

J: TRBJ1-1
D: -
size: -
V: TRBV29-1
CDR3: CSVVRAAYTEAFF
DNA: TGCAGCGTTGTCCGGGCAGCCTACACTGAAGCTTTCTTT

J: TRBJ1-1
D: -
size: -
V: TRBV20-1
CDR3: CSAYGYGSTEAFF
DNA: TGCAGTGCGTATGGATACGGGAGTACTGAAGCTTTCTTT

J: TRBJ2-1
D: TRBD1
size: -
V: TRBV6-2/TRBV6-3
CDR3: CASVQPLGQGYNEQFF
DNA: TGTGCCAGCGTCCAACCCCTGGGACAGGGGTACAATGAGCAGTTCTTC

J: TRBJ2-1
D: TRBD2
size: many
V: TRBV12-3/TRBV12-4
CDR3: CASSTGTSGSIVNEQFF
DNA: TGTGCCAGCAGTACCGGGACTAGCGGGAGTATCGTCAATGAGCAGTTCTTC

J: TRBJ2-5
D: TRBD2
size: many
V: TRBV9
CDR3: CASSPGLAGSQETQYF
DNA: TGTGCCAGCAGCCCGGGACTAGCGGGCAGCCAAGAGACCCAGTACTTC

J: TRBJ2-7
D: -
size: once
V: TRBV7-2
CDR3: CASSLSAPVGHEQYF
DNA: TGTGCCAGCAGCTTAAGTGCCCCAGTGGGGCACGAGCAGTACTTC

J: TRBJ1-1
D: TRBD1
size: many
V: TRBV6-1
CDR3: CASSSDRARREAFF
DNA: TGTGCCAGCAGCTCCGACAGGGCCCGGCGTGAAGCTTTCTTT

J: TRBJ2-7
D: TRBD1
size: many
V: TRBV5-4
CDR3: CASSLNTGTGNAEQYF
DNA: TGTGCCAGCAGCCTCAATACCGGGACAGGGAACGCCGAGCAGTACTTC

J: TRBJ2-3
D: -
size: -
V: TRBV29-1
CDR3: CSASDSQTQYF
DNA: TGCAGCGCATCGGACAGTCAGACGCAGTATTTT

J: TRBJ2-3
D: -
size: many
V: TRBV4-3
CDR3: CASSQAHVPSTDTQYF
DNA: TGCGCCAGCAGCCAAGCCCACGTGCCTAGCACAGATACGCAGTATTTT

J: TRBJ2-1
D: TRBD2
size: -
V: TRBV12-3/TRBV12-4
CDR3: CASSSSGIGPNEQFF
DNA: TGTGCCAGCAGTTCTAGCGGGATCGGGCCCAATGAGCAGTTCTTC

J: TRBJ2-2
D: -
size: many
V: TRBV15
CDR3: CATSRDVLPNTGELFF
DNA: TGTGCCACCAGCAGAGATGTGCTACCGAACACCGGGGAGCTGTTTTTT

J: TRBJ2-7
D: TRBD1
size: few
V: TRBV9
CDR3: CASSSTGVSSYEQYF
DNA: TGTGCCAGCAGCTCCACAGGGGTAAGCTCCTACGAGCAGTACTTC

J: TRBJ2-7
D: -
size: many
V: TRBV6-2/TRBV6-3
CDR3: CATAQGTYEQYF
DNA: TGTGCCACCGCACAAGGGACCTACGAGCAGTACTTC

J: TRBJ2-7
D: TRBD2
size: -
V: TRBV9
CDR3: CASSVGEGGRRSYEQYF
DNA: TGTGCCAGCAGCGTAGGCGAGGGCGGGAGAAGGTCCTACGAGCAGTACTTC

J: TRBJ2-6
D: -
size: many
V: TRBV5-6
CDR3: CASSTHGGANVLTF
DNA: TGTGCCAGCAGTACGCACGGTGGGGCCAACGTCCTGACTTTC

J: TRBJ1-2
D: -
size: -
V: TRBV6-4
CDR3: CASSRTGGNYGYTF
DNA: TGTGCCAGCAGCCGGACGGGTGGAAATTATGGCTACACCTTC

J: TRBJ2-5
D: TRBD2
size: few
V: TRBV20-1
CDR3: CSARAASGRGQETQYF
DNA: TGCAGTGCTAGAGCGGCTAGCGGGAGAGGGCAAGAGACCCAGTACTTC

J: TRBJ2-7
D: TRBD1
size: -
V: TRBV20-1
CDR3: CSATGQGAGEQYF
DNA: TGCAGTGCTACGGGACAGGGGGCTGGCGAGCAGTACTTC

J: TRBJ1-3
D: -
size: -
V: TRBV6-5
CDR3: CASSYLPDSGNTIYF
DNA: TGTGCCAGCAGTTATCTCCCAGACTCTGGAAACACCATATATTTT

J: TRBJ2-3
D: -
size: many
V: TRBV4-1
CDR3: CASSLQGGIVDTQYF
DNA: TGCGCCAGCAGCCTTCAAGGAGGGATCGTAGATACGCAGTATTTT

J: TRBJ2-1
D: -
size: many
V: TRBV20-1
CDR3: CSARQARFSNEQFF
DNA: TGCAGTGCTAGACAGGCCCGCTTTAGCAATGAGCAGTTCTTC

J: TRBJ2-5
D: -
size: few
V: TRBV12-3/TRBV12-4
CDR3: CASSRLSGDQETQYF
DNA: TGTGCCAGCAGCCGCCTCTCAGGGGACCAAGAGACCCAGTACTTC

J: TRBJ2-5
D: -
size: -
V: TRBV6-5
CDR3: CASSYSRGEETQYF
DNA: TGTGCCAGCAGTTACTCGAGGGGGGAAGAGACCCAGTACTTC

J: TRBJ2-1
D: -
size: many
V: TRBV7-2
CDR3: CASSPGGAYNEQFF
DNA: TGTGCCAGCAGCCCAGGGGGGGCCTACAATGAGCAGTTCTTC

J: TRBJ2-1
D: TRBD2
size: -
V: TRBV6-1
CDR3: CASSELVAGGNEQFF
DNA: TGTGCCAGCAGTGAGCTAGTAGCGGGAGGCAATGAGCAGTTCTTC

J: TRBJ2-3
D: -
size: -
V: TRBV20-1
CDR3: CSANEGRAWDTQYF
DNA: TGCAGTGCCAACGAGGGTCGCGCGTGGGATACGCAGTATTTT